The 30 T cell receptor beta chains below come from one sample, sequenced in a study of immune evolution from preneoplasia to lung adenocarcinoma. TCRdb's copy holds only in-frame clones and misses some; the assay was immunoSEQ multiplex PCR. The sample lists 4,500 to 6,500 clones; around 82% were seen once. Sequenced material: FFPE normal lung tissue adjacent to the tumor. The receptor set was obtained from a person aged 50-75 years with lung adenocarcinoma.

The rearrangement joins TRBV10-2 to TRBJ2-5; D is unclear. CDR3 length: 12 residues. The germline V and J ends were trimmed by 4 bases and 4 bases, with 7 bases remaining between them. Germline V gives CDR1 WSHSY, CDR2 SAAADI. The CDR3 bases are TGCGCCAGCAGTGTAGTGGGAGAGACCCAGTACTTC. This encodes CASSVVGETQYF.

This sequence joins TRBV2 and TRBJ1-1; D unresolved. The germline CDR1 and CDR2 sequences are SNHLY and FYNNEI. CDR3 length equals 12 residues. V was cut by 5 bases and J by 0 bases, with 4 bases left in between. The CDR3 here is CASSRMNTEAFF. CDR3 nucleotide sequence: TGTGCCAGCAGTAGGATGAACACTGAAGCTTTCTTT.

The V gene is TRBV6-5, the J gene TRBJ1-4; no clear D. CDR1 is MNHEY, CDR2 SVGAGI, per germline. The CDR3 runs to 13 residues. V dropped 5 bases and J dropped 11 bases, with 15 bases sitting between them. CDR3 in DNA: TGTGCCAGCAGTAGGACGTGGGGATGGAAACTGTTTTTT. Amino acids: CASSRTWGWKLFF.

The V gene is TRBV7-9, the J gene TRBJ1-5; D uncertain. The CDR3 consists of 17 residues. V lost 3 bases to trimming and J lost 1 base, with 16 bases between them. Germline values: CDR1 SEHNR, CDR2 FQNEAQ (reference sequence). The CDR3 DNA follows: TGTGCCAGCAGCTTTAGTTTGGAAGGGCTGAGCAATCAGCCCCAGCATTTT. This encodes CASSFSLEGLSNQPQHF.

This clone occurred once. This sample also contains other DNA sequences that code for the same CDR3. The chain carries TRBV15 and TRBJ2-2; D possibly corresponds to TRBD1 (6 bases). The germline gives CDR1 LNHNV, CDR2 YYDKDF (reference sequence). This CDR3 region has 17 residues. V was clipped by 0 bases and J by 0 bases, with 11 bases between them. CDR3 DNA: TGTGCCACCAGCAGAGATCTTGGGACAACGAACACCGGGGAGCTGTTTTTT. Its protein product is CATSRDLGTTNTGELFF. The entire variable domain, with the rest obtained from reference TRBV15 and TRBJ2-2, is as follows: DAMVIQNPRYQVTQFGKPVTLSCSQTLNHNVMYWYQQKSSQAPKLLFHYYDKDFNNEADTPDNFQSRRPNTSFCFLDIRSPGLGDTAMYLCATSRDLGTTNTGELFFGEGSRLTVL.

This clone was detected once. The rearrangement uses TRBV6-1 and TRBJ1-2; D may be TRBD1 (5 bases). CDR1 and CDR2 from the germline V gene are MNHNS and SASEGT. Trimming pared 4 bases from V and 3 bases from J, leaving 15 bases between. CDR3 length: 15 residues. The CDR3 loop is CASSARPGGDYGYTF. The CDR3 nucleotides read TGTGCCAGCAGTGCCCGACCCGGGGGGGACTATGGCTACACCTTC.

The V and J genes are TRBV4-1 and TRBJ1-5; the match to TRBD1 covers 7 bases. This CDR3 is 14 amino acids long. Germline assignment: CDR1 MGHRA and CDR2 YSYEKL. The V segment lost 4 bases and the J segment 5 bases; nucleotides outside the gene matches: 5. The DNA for the CDR3 is TGCGCCAGCAGCCCCGGCAGGGGGGATCAGCCCCAGCATTTT. Protein sequence: CASSPGRGDQPQHF.

The V call is TRBV5-6, the J call TRBJ1-2; D perhaps matches TRBD1 (5 bases). Germline assignment: CDR1 SGHDT and CDR2 YYEEEE. V lost 4 bases and J 6 bases, leaving 16 bases between the germline ends. The CDR3 is 14 amino acids. The CDR3 coding sequence is TGTGCCAGCAGCAGTTACAGGAAGACGGATGGCTACACCTTC. This sequence encodes CASSSYRKTDGYTF.

The chain is built from TRBV5-1 and TRBJ2-7; D remains unclear. The germline CDR1 and CDR2 sequences are SGHRS and YFSETQ. The CDR3 runs 15 residues. V was clipped by 0 bases and J by 6 bases, with 16 bases between them. CDR3 sequence: CASSLDRVTVSEQYF. Written as DNA, the CDR3 is TGCGCCAGCAGCTTGGACCGGGTTACTGTCAGCGAGCAGTACTTC.

The V gene is TRBV9, the J gene TRBJ1-4; D possibly corresponds to TRBD1 (5 bases). The length of the CDR3 is 13 residues. Germline V gene sequence: CDR1 SGDLS, CDR2 YYNGEE. V was clipped by 4 bases and J by 8 bases, with 12 bases between them. The chain's CDR3 is CASSPGTEEKLFF. The CDR3 DNA reads as TGTGCCAGCAGCCCCGGGACGGAGGAAAAACTGTTTTTT.

The rearrangement links TRBV28 to TRBJ1-3; perhaps TRBD1 as D (5 bases). With 3 bases removed from V and 4 bases from J, the gap between germline ends came to 10 bases. The CDR3 contains 14 residues. Germline V lookup: CDR1 MDHEN, CDR2 SYDVKM. The CDR3 spells CASSFVGVGNTIYF. The DNA of the CDR3 is TGTGCCAGCAGTTTTGTGGGGGTGGGAAACACCATATATTTT. The full variable domain, in which reference TRBV28 and TRBJ1-3 provide the parts outside the CDR3, is DVKVTQSSRYLVKRTGEKVFLECVQDMDHENMFWYRQDPGLGLRLIYFSYDVKMKEKGDIPEGYSVSREKKERFSLILESASTNQTSMYLCASSFVGVGNTIYFGEGSWLTVV.

The chain couples TRBV7-2 to TRBJ2-7; 8 nucleotides agree with TRBD1. Germline trimming cut 1 base from V and 2 bases from J; bases unmatched to any gene: 10. The CDR3 is 17 amino acids. CDR1 and CDR2 (germline): SGHTA, FQGNSA. In nucleotides, the CDR3 is TGTGCCAGCAGCTTAGAAATCGGGGGACAGGCTCCCTACGAGCAGTACTTC. Translating gives CASSLEIGGQAPYEQYF.

This sequence joins TRBV11-3 and TRBJ2-7; tentative D call: TRBD1 (5 bases). The V and J ends lost 1 base and 2 bases respectively, with 9 bases between them. This CDR3 has 14 residues. The germline CDR1 and CDR2 sequences are SGHNT and YENEEA. CDR3 sequence (DNA): TGTGCCAGCAGCTTAGGTCCGACAGCCTACGAGCAGTACTTC. Translated: CASSLGPTAYEQYF.

V gene TRBV4-1 combines with J gene TRBJ1-2; D gene unclear. Trimming removed 0 bases at V and 4 bases at J, with 9 bases between. CDR1 is MGHRA, CDR2 YSYEKL, per germline. This CDR3 is built from 14 residues. CDR3 residues: CASSQDLVGYGYTF. DNA of the CDR3: TGCGCCAGCAGCCAAGATCTGGTGGGCTATGGCTACACCTTC.

This clone was detected only a few times. The chain carries TRBV27 and TRBJ2-1; TRBD1 is a possible D gene (6 bases). This CDR3 is 16 amino acids long. Trimming cost V 5 bases and J 0 bases, with 14 bases left between them. Germline-derived CDR1 and CDR2 are MNHEY and SMNVEV (reference sequence). The CDR3 loop reads CASSTPRGSSYNEQFF. The CDR3 DNA is TGTGCCAGCAGTACCCCCAGGGGAAGCTCCTACAATGAGCAGTTCTTC.

The sample holds a few counts of this clone. This sequence joins TRBV4-1 and TRBJ1-1; tentative D call: TRBD1 (5 bases). There are 14 residues in the CDR3. CDR1 is MGHRA, CDR2 YSYEKL, per germline. V lost 4 bases and J lost 1, with 10 bases in between. CDR3 sequence reads: CASSRTTANTEAFF. The CDR3 region has the DNA TGCGCCAGCAGCCGAACGACAGCGAACACTGAAGCTTTCTTT.

The chain combines TRBV30 with TRBJ1-2; D remains unclear. The CDR3 runs to 13 residues. The V end lost 4 bases, the J end lost 4 bases, and 13 bases lay between the germline ends. In germline, CDR1 is GTSNPN, CDR2 SVGIG (reference sequence). The CDR3 is CAWKTIGPYGYTF. CDR3 coding DNA: TGTGCCTGGAAGACAATAGGGCCCTATGGCTACACCTTC. The whole variable domain, filled in from reference TRBV30 and TRBJ1-2, reads SQTIHQWPATLVQPVGSPLSLECTVEGTSNPNLYWYRQAAGRGLQLLFYSVGIGQISSEVPQNLSASRPQDRQFILSSKKLLLSDSGFYLCAWKTIGPYGYTFGSGTRLTVV.

This clone was seen once. The chain links TRBV29-1 to TRBJ2-7, with 7 bases that match TRBD1. The V segment lost 7 bases and the J segment 2 bases; nucleotides outside the gene matches: 5. The length of the CDR3 is 12 residues. CDR1 and CDR2 (germline): SQVTM, ANQGSEA. CDR3 DNA: TGCAGCGCCACGGGACAGACCTACGAGCAGTACTTC. Amino acids: CSATGQTYEQYF.

The rearrangement joins TRBV7-8 to TRBJ1-3; 7 nucleotides match TRBD1. The V segment lost 0 bases and the J segment 0 bases; nucleotides outside the gene matches: 5. Germline CDR1 and CDR2: SGHVS and FQNEAQ. This CDR3 is built from 17 residues. The CDR3: CASSLAAAGGSGNTIYF. DNA for the CDR3: TGTGCCAGCAGCTTAGCGGCGGCAGGGGGCTCTGGAAACACCATATATTTT.

This chain uses TRBV7-8 with TRBJ2-3, with D perhaps matching TRBD2 (6 bases). Per the germline V gene, CDR1 is SGHVS and CDR2 is FQNEAQ. Deletions cut 5 bases from V and 6 bases from J, with 18 bases between. The CDR3 spans 15 residues. Here the CDR3 reads CASSRGTSPRDTQYF. The DNA of the CDR3 is TGTGCCAGCAGCCGAGGGACTTCCCCGAGGGATACGCAGTATTTT.

The CDR3 DNA follows: TGTGCCAGCAGCCCCGGACGGCGTAATGAAAAACTGTTTTTT. As protein: CASSPGRRNEKLFF. The chain employs TRBV7-2 and TRBJ1-4; D not certain. The CDR3 extends over 14 amino acids. CDR1 is SGHTA and CDR2 is FQGNSA in the germline V gene. V shed 5 bases and J shed 4 bases, with 11 bases lying between them.

The rearrangement links TRBV11-3 to TRBJ2-2; D call uncertain. Per germline, CDR1 SGHNT and CDR2 YENEEA. The ends were cut back, 6 bases at V and 3 bases at J, with 11 bases in the middle. The CDR3 extends over 14 amino acids. CDR3 DNA: TGTGCCAGCAGTCCTATTCACTACACCGGGGAGCTGTTTTTT. This gives the protein CASSPIHYTGELFF.

V is TRBV25-1 and J is TRBJ1-2; D gene ambiguous. Trimming took 4 bases from V and 2 from J, leaving 8 bases between them. CDR3 length equals 13 residues. Germline-derived CDR1 and CDR2 are MGHDK and SYGVNS. The CDR3 coding sequence is TGTGCCAGCAGTGCTCTGAGGAACTATGGCTACACCTTC. Residues: CASSALRNYGYTF.

The chain links TRBV27 to TRBJ1-5; TRBD1 aligns across 7 bases. Germline V gene sequence: CDR1 MNHEY, CDR2 SMNVEV (reference sequence). The CDR3 covers 16 residues. V dropped 8 bases and J dropped 1; count of bases not matched to a gene: 11. CDR3 in amino acids: CASRREGAKSNQPQHF. CDR3 sequence (DNA): TGTGCCAGCCGCAGGGAGGGGGCGAAAAGCAATCAGCCCCAGCATTTT.

This clone was counted a single time. The chain links TRBV30 to TRBJ2-2; 8 bases align to TRBD1. Germline V lookup: CDR1 GTSNPN, CDR2 SVGIG (reference sequence). There are 12 residues in the CDR3. The CDR3 is CARDRSTGELFF. Written as DNA, the CDR3 is TGTGCAAGGGACAGGTCCACCGGGGAGCTGTTTTTT. Combining the CDR3 with reference TRBV30 and TRBJ2-2 gives the whole variable domain SQTIHQWPATLVQPVGSPLSLECTVEGTSNPNLYWYRQAAGRGLQLLFYSVGIGQISSEVPQNLSASRPQDRQFILSSKKLLLSDSGFYLCARDRSTGELFFGEGSRLTVL.

The chain combines TRBV9 with TRBJ2-7; 9 nucleotides line up with TRBD2. The CDR3 sequence is 15 residues long. The J segment lost 2 bases and the V segment lost 3 bases, leaving 6 bases of the junction unmatched. The germline CDR1 and CDR2 sequences are SGDLS and YYNGEE. The CDR3 coding sequence is TGTGCCAGCAGCGCGGGAGCGGGAGGAACCTACGAGCAGTACTTC. As protein: CASSAGAGGTYEQYF.

This clone appeared a few times. This chain links TRBV23-1 with TRBJ2-1; TRBD1 agrees at 9 bases. TRBV23-1 is noted as an ORF with a role that remains uncertain. The CDR3 is 15 amino acids. J lost 3 bases, V lost 3 bases, and 3 bases had no gene match. The CDR3 sequence: CASSHLDRGYNEQFF. CDR3 DNA: TGCGCCAGCAGTCACCTGGACAGGGGCTACAATGAGCAGTTCTTC.

This clone was observed once. The V gene is TRBV7-2, the J gene TRBJ2-1, with D maybe TRBD1 (6 bases). The ends were cut back, 5 bases at V and 7 bases at J, with 18 bases in the middle. Germline V gives CDR1 SGHTA, CDR2 FQGNSA. The CDR3 contains 15 residues. The DNA of the CDR3 is TGTGCCAGCAGCACAAGCCCCGGGACACTTAATGAGCAGTTCTTC. This sequence encodes CASSTSPGTLNEQFF.

The chain joins TRBV29-1 to TRBJ1-1; TRBD1 agrees at 7 bases. With V trimmed by 7 bases and J by 1 base, 9 bases remained unmatched. Looked up from germline, CDR1 is SQVTM and CDR2 is ANQGSEA. There are 14 residues in the CDR3. Written as DNA, the CDR3 is TGCAGCGCCCACAGGGGAACGACGAACACTGAAGCTTTCTTT. It translates to CSAHRGTTNTEAFF.

The V call is TRBV2, the J call TRBJ2-4, with TRBD2 identical over 10 bases. The CDR3 has 19 residues. Germline V lookup: CDR1 SNHLY, CDR2 FYNNEI. Trimming took 4 bases from V and 0 from J; bases not matched to a gene: 12. CDR3 DNA sequence: TGTGCCAGCAGTGTTTGGCTAGCGGGAGTGGGACTAGCCAAAAACATTCAGTACTTC. As protein: CASSVWLAGVGLAKNIQYF.